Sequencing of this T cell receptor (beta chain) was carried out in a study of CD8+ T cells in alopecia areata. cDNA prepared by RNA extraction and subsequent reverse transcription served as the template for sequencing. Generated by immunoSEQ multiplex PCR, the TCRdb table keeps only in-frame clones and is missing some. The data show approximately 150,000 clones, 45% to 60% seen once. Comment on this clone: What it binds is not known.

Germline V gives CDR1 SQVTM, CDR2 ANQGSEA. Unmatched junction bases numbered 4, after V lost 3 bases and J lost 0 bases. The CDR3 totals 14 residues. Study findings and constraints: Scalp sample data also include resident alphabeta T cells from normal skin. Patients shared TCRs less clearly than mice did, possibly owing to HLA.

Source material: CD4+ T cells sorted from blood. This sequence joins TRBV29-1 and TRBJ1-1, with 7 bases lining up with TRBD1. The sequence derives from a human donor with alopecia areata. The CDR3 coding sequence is TGCAGCGTTGAGAGACAGGGATTGAACACTGAAGCTTTCTTT. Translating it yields CSVERQGLNTEAFF.